The rows below give T cell receptor beta chains drawn from one sample of a study of regulatory T cells in long-lasting Graves disease. Via MiXCR, TCRdb re-called the multiplex PCR reads, giving one row per CDR3 protein. This sample has about 360,000 distinct CDR3 sequences, with 15% to 20% found just once. The sample was also linked to a second study, of T cells in Graves' hyperthyroidism and ophthalmopathy.

The sample in question was peripheral blood mononuclear cells (PBMCs), obtained at new diagnosis, from a patient treated with antithyroid drugs. All receptors derive from a woman aged 18-30 years with Graves disease. CDR3s include the opening cysteine and the closing phenylalanine or tryptophan. Fields, in order: CDR3 protein, CDR3 DNA, V gene, clone size, J gene, D gene. A D gene is named only where the DNA matches it firmly. Where a row states a size, it is once, few, many or the class of an expanded clone; other rows omit it.

CDR3aa: CRAGAGTENTEAFF
CDR3nt: TGCAGAGCCGGGGCCGGGACAGAGAACACTGAAGCTTTCTTT
v_gene: TRBV20-1
abundance: many
j_gene: TRBJ1-1
d_gene: TRBD1

CDR3aa: CASTQGQGDNEQFF
CDR3nt: TGTGCCAGCACTCAAGGGCAGGGGGACAATGAGCAGTTCTTC
v_gene: TRBV12-3/TRBV12-4
abundance: many
j_gene: TRBJ2-1
d_gene: TRBD1

CDR3aa: CASSAYLDRGMGQPQHF
CDR3nt: TGTGCCAGCAGTGCCTACCTTGACAGGGGCATGGGTCAGCCCCAGCATTTT
v_gene: TRBV6-1
abundance: many
j_gene: TRBJ1-5
d_gene: TRBD1

CDR3aa: CASSYQRNTEAFF
CDR3nt: TGTGCCAGCAGTTATCAGAGGAACACTGAAGCTTTCTTT
v_gene: TRBV6-9
abundance: -
j_gene: TRBJ1-1
d_gene: -

CDR3aa: CSARDGAASTDTQYF
CDR3nt: TGCAGTGCTAGAGATGGGGCGGCTAGCACAGATACGCAGTATTTT
v_gene: TRBV20-1
abundance: -
j_gene: TRBJ2-3
d_gene: -

CDR3aa: CASSPPTSGGAKTQYF
CDR3nt: TGTGCCAGCAGCCCCCCCACTAGCGGGGGGGCTAAGACCCAGTACTTC
v_gene: TRBV11-2
abundance: many
j_gene: TRBJ2-5
d_gene: TRBD2

CDR3aa: CASSPWATGDEAFF
CDR3nt: TGTGCCAGCAGCCCGTGGGCGACAGGTGATGAAGCTTTCTTT
v_gene: TRBV3-1
abundance: many
j_gene: TRBJ1-1
d_gene: -

CDR3aa: CASSRDSSNTEAFF
CDR3nt: TGTGCCAGCAGCCGGGACTCTTCGAACACTGAAGCTTTCTTT
v_gene: TRBV6-1
abundance: many
j_gene: TRBJ1-1
d_gene: -

CDR3aa: CASSLGRRSEAFF
CDR3nt: TGTGCCAGCAGCCTTGGTAGACGATCCGAAGCTTTCTTT
v_gene: TRBV28
abundance: many
j_gene: TRBJ1-1
d_gene: -

CDR3aa: CASSPGGRGTSGNEQFF
CDR3nt: TGTGCCAGCAGTCCCGGGGGCAGGGGGACGTCGGGCAATGAGCAGTTCTTC
v_gene: TRBV11-1
abundance: many
j_gene: TRBJ2-1
d_gene: -

CDR3aa: CASTEGTGRSYGYTF
CDR3nt: TGTGCCAGCACCGAAGGGACAGGCAGGAGCTATGGCTACACCTTC
v_gene: TRBV28
abundance: -
j_gene: TRBJ1-2
d_gene: TRBD1

CDR3aa: CASSLRSGGSTNEKLFF
CDR3nt: TGTGCCAGCAGCCTCAGAAGCGGGGGATCAACTAATGAAAAACTGTTTTTT
v_gene: TRBV7-3
abundance: few
j_gene: TRBJ1-4
d_gene: -

CDR3aa: CASSFETTNTEAFF
CDR3nt: TGCGCCAGCAGCTTTGAGACAACCAACACTGAAGCTTTCTTT
v_gene: TRBV5-1
abundance: many
j_gene: TRBJ1-1
d_gene: -

CDR3aa: CASRGRGNAEAFF
CDR3nt: TGCGCCAGCAGGGGCAGGGGGAACGCTGAAGCTTTCTTT
v_gene: TRBV5-1
abundance: -
j_gene: TRBJ1-1
d_gene: TRBD1

CDR3aa: CASRPGTGVSGGELFF
CDR3nt: TGTGCCAGCAGACCCGGGACAGGGGTCTCCGGCGGGGAGCTGTTTTTT
v_gene: TRBV28
abundance: many
j_gene: TRBJ2-2
d_gene: TRBD1

CDR3aa: CASSPLGGLASGEQYF
CDR3nt: TGTGCCAGCTCACCACTTGGGGGACTAGCGTCGGGAGAGCAGTACTTC
v_gene: TRBV18
abundance: many
j_gene: TRBJ2-7
d_gene: TRBD2

CDR3aa: CASKRSYEQYF
CDR3nt: TGTGCCAGCAAGCGCTCTTACGAGCAGTACTTC
v_gene: TRBV27
abundance: many
j_gene: TRBJ2-7
d_gene: -

CDR3aa: CATNSPGVGANVLTF
CDR3nt: TGTGCCACCAATAGCCCAGGGGTCGGGGCCAACGTCCTGACTTTC
v_gene: TRBV24-1
abundance: many
j_gene: TRBJ2-6
d_gene: -

CDR3aa: CASTRDFTDTQYF
CDR3nt: TGTGCCAGCACCCGGGACTTCACAGATACGCAGTATTTT
v_gene: TRBV6-2/TRBV6-3
abundance: -
j_gene: TRBJ2-3
d_gene: -

CDR3aa: CASSLNYNEQFF
CDR3nt: TGTGCCAGCAGCTTAAACTACAATGAGCAGTTCTTC
v_gene: TRBV5-1
abundance: many
j_gene: TRBJ2-1
d_gene: -

CDR3aa: CASSLFDNQPQHF
CDR3nt: TGTGCCAGCAGCTTGTTCGACAATCAGCCCCAGCATTTT
v_gene: TRBV5-8
abundance: many
j_gene: TRBJ1-5
d_gene: -

CDR3aa: CASSAVQGANLPFEQYF
CDR3nt: TGTGCCAGCAGTGCGGTACAGGGGGCCAACCTCCCATTCGAGCAGTACTTC
v_gene: TRBV27
abundance: many
j_gene: TRBJ2-7
d_gene: TRBD1

CDR3aa: CASSLWEGQETQYF
CDR3nt: TGTGCCAGCAGCTTATGGGAGGGCCAAGAGACCCAGTACTTC
v_gene: TRBV11-2
abundance: many
j_gene: TRBJ2-5
d_gene: TRBD2

CDR3aa: CASSYTPKSRGNEKLFF
CDR3nt: TGTGCCAGCAGTTACACTCCGAAAAGCAGGGGAAATGAAAAACTGTTTTTT
v_gene: TRBV6-5
abundance: few
j_gene: TRBJ1-4
d_gene: -

CDR3aa: CASSDRQHGELFF
CDR3nt: TGTGCCAGCAGTGATCGACAGCACGGGGAGCTGTTTTTT
v_gene: TRBV6-1
abundance: many
j_gene: TRBJ2-2
d_gene: -

CDR3aa: CAWSVAPGQGFETQYF
CDR3nt: TGTGCCTGGAGTGTAGCCCCGGGACAGGGCTTTGAGACCCAGTACTTC
v_gene: TRBV30
abundance: many
j_gene: TRBJ2-5
d_gene: TRBD1

CDR3aa: CASSWRGGDYGYTF
CDR3nt: TGTGCCAGCAGCTGGAGAGGAGGGGACTATGGCTACACCTTC
v_gene: TRBV5-5
abundance: many
j_gene: TRBJ1-2
d_gene: -

CDR3aa: CASSPGQTSNQPQHF
CDR3nt: TGTGCCAGCAGCCCGGGACAGACTAGCAATCAGCCCCAGCATTTT
v_gene: TRBV2
abundance: many
j_gene: TRBJ1-5
d_gene: TRBD1

CDR3aa: CASSSTGTGPYEQYF
CDR3nt: TGTGCCAGCAGCTCGACCGGGACAGGGCCCTACGAGCAGTACTTC
v_gene: TRBV7-3
abundance: -
j_gene: TRBJ2-7
d_gene: TRBD1

CDR3aa: CAPSDPGQNQPQHF
CDR3nt: TGTGCCCCCAGTGACCCGGGACAGAATCAGCCCCAGCATTTT
v_gene: TRBV24-1
abundance: few
j_gene: TRBJ1-5
d_gene: TRBD1

CDR3aa: CASSLQGIEETQYF
CDR3nt: TGTGCCAGCAGCTTACAGGGGATAGAAGAGACCCAGTACTTC
v_gene: TRBV13
abundance: many
j_gene: TRBJ2-5
d_gene: -

CDR3aa: CASSEVYPRISEAFF
CDR3nt: TGTGCCAGCAGTGAAGTCTATCCCCGTATCAGTGAAGCTTTCTTT
v_gene: TRBV6-1
abundance: many
j_gene: TRBJ1-1
d_gene: -

CDR3aa: CASSLTGGSVETQYF
CDR3nt: TGTGCCAGCAGTTTAACGGGGGGATCTGTAGAGACCCAGTACTTC
v_gene: TRBV12-3/TRBV12-4
abundance: many
j_gene: TRBJ2-5
d_gene: TRBD2